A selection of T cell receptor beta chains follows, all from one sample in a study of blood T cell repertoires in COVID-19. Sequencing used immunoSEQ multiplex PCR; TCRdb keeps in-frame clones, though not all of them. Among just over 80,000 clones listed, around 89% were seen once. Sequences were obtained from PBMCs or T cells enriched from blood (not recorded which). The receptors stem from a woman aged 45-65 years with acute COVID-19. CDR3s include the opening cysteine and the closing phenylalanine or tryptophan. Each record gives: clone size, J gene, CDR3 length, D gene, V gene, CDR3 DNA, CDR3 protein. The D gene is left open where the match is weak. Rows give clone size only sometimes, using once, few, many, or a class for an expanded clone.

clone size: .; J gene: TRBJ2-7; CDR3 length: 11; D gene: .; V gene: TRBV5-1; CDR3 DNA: TGCGCCAGCAGCTCCAGGGACGAGCAGTACTTC; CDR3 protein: CASSSRDEQYF
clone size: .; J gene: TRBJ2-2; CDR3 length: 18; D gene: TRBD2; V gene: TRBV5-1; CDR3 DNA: TGCGCCAGCAGCCTCAGGTCGGGACTAGCGGCAAACACCGGGGAGCTGTTTTTT; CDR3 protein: CASSLRSGLAANTGELFF
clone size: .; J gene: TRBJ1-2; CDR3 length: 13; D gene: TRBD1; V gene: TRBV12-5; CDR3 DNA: TGTGCTAGTGGCAACCGGGACAGTTATGGCTACACCTTC; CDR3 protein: CASGNRDSYGYTF
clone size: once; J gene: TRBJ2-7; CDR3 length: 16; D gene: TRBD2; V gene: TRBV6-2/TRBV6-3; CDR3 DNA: TGTGCCAGCACCCCGATAGCGGGCGTGGTAACCTACGAGCAGTACTTC; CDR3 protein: CASTPIAGVVTYEQYF
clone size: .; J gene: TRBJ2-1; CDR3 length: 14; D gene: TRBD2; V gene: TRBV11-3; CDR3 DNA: TGTGCCAGCAGCCTTGGGACTAGACCCAATGAGCAGTTCTTC; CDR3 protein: CASSLGTRPNEQFF
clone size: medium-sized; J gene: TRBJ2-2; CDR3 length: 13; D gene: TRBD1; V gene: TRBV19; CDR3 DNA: TGTGCCACCGACAGGGGGGAGGCCGGGGAGCTGTTTTTT; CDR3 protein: CATDRGEAGELFF
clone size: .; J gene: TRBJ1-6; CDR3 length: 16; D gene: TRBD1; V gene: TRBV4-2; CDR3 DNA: TGTGCCAGCAGCCAAGACCGGGACAGCCATAATTCACCCCTCCACTTT; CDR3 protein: CASSQDRDSHNSPLHF
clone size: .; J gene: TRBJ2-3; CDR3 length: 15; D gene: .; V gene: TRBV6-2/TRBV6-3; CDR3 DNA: TGTGCCAGCAGTTACGAGACAGGAGTCACAGATACGCAGTATTTT; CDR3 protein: CASSYETGVTDTQYF
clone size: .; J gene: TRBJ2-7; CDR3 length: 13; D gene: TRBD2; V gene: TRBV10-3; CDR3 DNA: TGTGCCATCAGCGGGAGGCAAAACTACGAGCAGTACTTC; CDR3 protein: CAISGRQNYEQYF
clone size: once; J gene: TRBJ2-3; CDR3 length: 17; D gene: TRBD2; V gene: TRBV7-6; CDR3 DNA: TGTGCCAGCAGCATAACCGTAGCTAGCGGGGGCACAGATACGCAGTATTTT; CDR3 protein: CASSITVASGGTDTQYF
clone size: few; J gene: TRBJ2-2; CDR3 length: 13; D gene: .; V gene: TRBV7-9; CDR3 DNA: TGTGCCAGCAGCTTACTCGGGGCCGGGGAGCTGTTTTTT; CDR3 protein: CASSLLGAGELFF
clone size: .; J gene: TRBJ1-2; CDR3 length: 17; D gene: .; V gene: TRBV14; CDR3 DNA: TGTGCCAGCAGCCAAGTAGCCCCGAGGCAGCCCCCCTATGGCTACACCTTC; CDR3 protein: CASSQVAPRQPPYGYTF
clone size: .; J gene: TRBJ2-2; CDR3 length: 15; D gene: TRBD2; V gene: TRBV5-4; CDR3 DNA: TGTGCCAGCAGCTTGCAACTAGCGGGCGGCGGGGAGCTGTTTTTT; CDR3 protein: CASSLQLAGGGELFF
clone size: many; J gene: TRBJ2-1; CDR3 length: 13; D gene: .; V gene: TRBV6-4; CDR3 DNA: TGTGCCAGCAGTGCAGGGCCTGAAAAAGAGCAGTTCTTC; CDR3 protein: CASSAGPEKEQFF
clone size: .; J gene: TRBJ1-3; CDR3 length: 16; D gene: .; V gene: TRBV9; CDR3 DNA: TGTGCCAGCAGCGGGCCGGGAGAGGGTACTGGAAACACCATATATTTT; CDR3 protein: CASSGPGEGTGNTIYF
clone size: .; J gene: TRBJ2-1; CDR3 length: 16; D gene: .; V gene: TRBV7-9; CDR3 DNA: TGTGCCAGCAGCCTCCTCGGGGGTCTGACAATGGTGGAGCAGTTCTTC; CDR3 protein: CASSLLGGLTMVEQFF